Detailed here is one TCR beta chain. Its target is unknown. This record comes from a study of T-cell memory formation after mild COVID-19. The overall study: TCR clusters largely stayed donor specific. Regarding the study as a whole: The pre-infection memory compartment contained some responding clones, suggesting cross-reactive memory joined. SARS-CoV-2 specificity was not confirmed for second-wave clones peaking on day 37.

cDNA libraries for TCR alpha and TCR beta, carrying sample barcodes and UMIs, came from 5'RACE with constant-segment primers. MiXCR, applied by TCRdb to the 5' RACE reads, yields one record per CDR3 protein. Altogether 110,000 to 150,000 distinct CDR3 sequences are present, around 27% being singletons, with the ten largest covering roughly a quarter. Germline CDR1 and CDR2: LGHDT and YNNKEL (reference sequence). The CDR3 runs 14 residues. The ends were cut back, 1 base at V and 9 bases at J, with 13 bases in the middle. The sequencing sample was made of PBMCs or a T cell subset sorted from them (not recorded which). This sequence originates from an adult woman who had mild COVID-19 (a few samples of this study predate the infection). Cell type and time point are not known. The V call is TRBV3-1, the J call TRBJ1-5, with D unresolved. Here the CDR3 reads CASSQGEFVWPQHF. CDR3 bases: TGTGCCAGCAGCCAAGGGGAGTTCGTCTGGCCCCAGCATTTT.